The clone carrying this T cell receptor (beta chain) was seen at least ten times. What it binds is not known. The germline V gene has CDR1 LNHNV and CDR2 YYDKDF (reference sequence). The CDR3 contains 12 residues. V was pared by 5 bases and J by 9 bases, with 13 bases between. Unique molecular identifiers tagged the TCRbeta library. TCRdb used MiXCR to reprocess the PCR reads, holding one entry per CDR3 protein. The top ten clones hold 25% to 30% of a sample with about 440,000 distinct CDR3 sequences, about 40% of them seen once. These data come from a study of T-cell reconstitution after alpha-beta-depleted transplantation in children. The study's findings and limits: Reportedly, roughly two months post-transplant, alpha-beta T cells arose from several hundred expanded graft clones. T-cell numbers and diversity one year post-transplant derived largely from freshly generated T cells. The study traced high day-60 TCRbeta diversity in some patients to surviving recipient T cells and thymic progenitors.

The sample consisted of PBMCs, taken before TCRalphabeta/CD19-depleted stem cell transplant. The origin of this receptor is a girl aged 2 to 10 with aplastic anemia, due to receive a stem cell transplant. J is TRBJ2-5 and V is TRBV15; D might be TRBD2 (6 bases). Here the CDR3 reads CATSGFQRAQYF. CDR3 coding DNA: TGTGCCACCAGCGGATTTCAGCGGGCCCAGTACTTC.